The 16 T cell receptor beta chains below come from one sample, sequenced in a study of blood T cell repertoires in COVID-19. TCRdb's table, derived via immunoSEQ multiplex PCR, lists solely in-frame clones and lacks some. The profile shows about 310,000 clones, 85% to 90% of them singletons. Sample: peripheral blood. These receptor sequences come from a woman aged 40 to 50 with COVID-19, enrolled during active disease.

The rearrangement joins TRBV4-3 to TRBJ2-6, with a tentative D call TRBD2 (6 bases). There are 16 residues in the CDR3. The V gene lost 0 bases and the J gene lost 3 bases, with 9 bases spanning the gap. Germline loops: CDR1 LGHNA, CDR2 YSLEER. CDR3 nucleotides: TGCGCCAGCAGCCAAGATAGCGGAGGTGGGGCCAACGTCCTGACTTTC. Translating it yields CASSQDSGGGANVLTF.

This chain joins TRBV7-2 and TRBJ1-6; 7 bases line up with TRBD1. The CDR3 is made up of 16 amino acids. Looked up from germline, CDR1 is SGHTA and CDR2 is FQGNSA. V lost 5 bases to trimming and J lost 7 bases; unmatched junction nucleotides: 11. In nucleotides, the CDR3 is TGTGCCAGCAGCCACCCCCCGGGACAGACGAATTCACCCCTCCACTTT. Protein product: CASSHPPGQTNSPLHF. Complete variable domain (other parts from reference TRBV7-2 and TRBJ1-6): GAGVSQSPSNKVTEKGKDVELRCDPISGHTALYWYRQSLGQGLEFLIYFQGNSAPDKSGLPSDRFSAERTGGSVSTLTIQRTQQEDSAVYLCASSHPPGQTNSPLHFGNGTRLTVT.

The chain carries TRBV27 and TRBJ1-2; 11 nucleotides align to TRBD1. Germline-derived CDR1 and CDR2 are MNHEY and SMNVEV (reference sequence). With V trimmed by 5 bases and J by 6 bases, 11 bases remained unmatched. There are 16 residues in the CDR3. Here the CDR3 DNA reads TGTGCCAGCAGTCCGCGGACAGGGGGCAATTTCAATGGCTACACCTTC. This gives the protein CASSPRTGGNFNGYTF.

V and J are TRBV28 and TRBJ2-2; 8 bases align to TRBD1. V was clipped by 5 bases and J by 6 bases; unmatched bases: 8. The V gene's germline CDR1 is MDHEN and CDR2 SYDVKM. This CDR3 comprises 15 residues. The CDR3 nucleotides are TGTGCCAGCAGTATGCGGACAGGGAGCGCCGGGGAGCTGTTTTTT. As protein: CASSMRTGSAGELFF.

CDR3 sequence (DNA): TGTGCCAGCTCACCACAAAGGGACTCCGGGGAGCTGTTTTTT. Translation gives CASSPQRDSGELFF. J is TRBJ2-2 and V is TRBV18; perhaps TRBD2 as D (6 bases). This CDR3 is 14 amino acids long. Trimming cost V 1 base and J 6 bases, with 9 bases left between them. Germline V gives CDR1 KGHSH, CDR2 LQKENI.

The chain has TRBV30 and TRBJ1-2, with D perhaps matching TRBD1 (5 bases). Trimming took off 2 bases at V and 8 bases at J, with 12 bases between the two ends. CDR1 is GTSNPN and CDR2 is SVGIG in the germline V gene (reference sequence). CDR3 length: 12 amino acids. The CDR3 spells CAWSRLTEGYTF. The CDR3 bases are TGTGCCTGGAGTCGCTTGACAGAAGGCTACACCTTC.

The chain combines TRBV28 with TRBJ1-4; 7 bases are a match to TRBD1. The CDR3 extends over 15 amino acids. Germline CDR1 reads MDHEN; CDR2 reads SYDVKM. Trimming at V came to 4 bases and at J to 7 bases, leaving 9 bases not matched to a gene. This CDR3 is CASSSTTGPGEKLFF. The CDR3 DNA reads TGTGCCAGCAGTTCAACGACAGGGCCGGGTGAAAAACTGTTTTTT.

The rearrangement uses TRBV30 and TRBJ1-2; TRBD1 is a possible D gene (5 bases). In germline, CDR1 is GTSNPN, CDR2 SVGIG (reference sequence). This CDR3 is 15 amino acids long. Trimming left V 3 bases short and J 8 bases short, with 22 bases between. The CDR3, as DNA: TGTGCCTGGAGGGCCGCGGGGGGTTCGTTATACGGCTACACCTTC. Encoded protein: CAWRAAGGSLYGYTF. The variable domain in full, completed from reference TRBV30 and TRBJ1-2, reads SQTIHQWPATLVQPVGSPLSLECTVEGTSNPNLYWYRQAAGRGLQLLFYSVGIGQISSEVPQNLSASRPQDRQFILSSKKLLLSDSGFYLCAWRAAGGSLYGYTFGSGTRLTVV.

This clone was counted a single time. The chain joins TRBV6-2 or TRBV6-3 to TRBJ1-5, with D unresolved. V lost 4 bases and J lost 4, with 17 bases in between. CDR3 length: 16 amino acids. Germline CDR1 reads MNHEY; CDR2 reads SVGEGT. As DNA, the CDR3 is TGTGCCAGCAGTTGGCGTATTCACTGGAGGAATCAGCCCCAGCATTTT. As protein: CASSWRIHWRNQPQHF.

The chain employs TRBV5-1 and TRBJ2-1; 9 nucleotides agree with TRBD1. Trimming removed 4 bases from V and 5 bases from J; junction bases left unmatched: 1. This CDR3 region has 13 residues. Germline V gene lookup returns CDR1 SGHRS and CDR2 YFSETQ. The CDR3 DNA sequence: TGCGCCAGCAGCCGGACAGGGGACAATGAGCAGTTCTTC. It specifies CASSRTGDNEQFF.

The chain employs TRBV7-8 and TRBJ1-1; D gene unclear. V lost 5 bases and J 1 base, leaving 11 bases between the germline ends. This CDR3 is 14 amino acids long. CDR1 SGHVS and CDR2 FQNEAQ come from the germline V gene. The CDR3 region has the DNA TGTGCCAGCAGCCCGACGACTTCGAACACTGAAGCTTTCTTT. This translates into CASSPTTSNTEAFF.

This clone was counted a few times. This chain links TRBV5-1 with TRBJ1-4; possible D gene TRBD1, 5 bases. Germline V gives CDR1 SGHRS, CDR2 YFSETQ. V lost 0 bases, J lost 8 bases, and 14 bases lay in between. The CDR3 length is 15 residues. The CDR3 DNA follows: TGCGCCAGCAGCTTGGATGGGACTGACGTCGAAAAACTGTTTTTT. Translating gives CASSLDGTDVEKLFF.

This clone has only one observation. This chain joins TRBV27 and TRBJ2-1; 7 bases align to TRBD2. This CDR3 region has 16 residues. J was trimmed by 3 bases and V by 3 bases; bases with no gene match: 8. Per the germline V gene, CDR1 is MNHEY and CDR2 is SMNVEV (reference sequence). CDR3 residues: CASSFQRGQNYNEQFF. For the CDR3, the DNA is TGTGCCAGCAGTTTTCAGCGGGGTCAGAACTACAATGAGCAGTTCTTC.

This clone was observed a single time. The CDR3 DNA is TGTGCCAGACAGGGGCACTCTGGGGCCAACGTCCTGACTTTC. This encodes CARQGHSGANVLTF. The rearrangement joins TRBV7-9 to TRBJ2-6; 7 nucleotides agree with TRBD1. V gave up 9 bases and J gave up 0 bases; unmatched junction bases: 2. Germline CDR1 and CDR2: SEHNR and FQNEAQ (reference sequence). This CDR3 has 14 amino acids.

The chain joins TRBV15 to TRBJ2-4, with 8 nucleotides matching TRBD1. This CDR3 contains 16 residues. Germline lookup yields CDR1 LNHNV and CDR2 YYDKDF (reference sequence). Trimming took 3 bases from V and 3 from J; bases not matched to a gene: 7. DNA for the CDR3: TGTGCCACCAGCAGCCAACGACAGGGGAACAAAAACATTCAGTACTTC. Translation: CATSSQRQGNKNIQYF.

J is TRBJ1-4 and V is TRBV28, with D perhaps TRBD1 (5 bases). CDR1 and CDR2 from the germline V gene are MDHEN and SYDVKM. Trimming took 1 base from V and 2 from J, leaving 11 bases between them. This CDR3 is built from 16 residues. CDR3 nucleotides: TGTGCCAGCAGTTTATCAAGGGGTATGACTAATGAAAAACTGTTTTTT. It translates to CASSLSRGMTNEKLFF.